This T cell receptor (beta chain) was retrieved from a study of spatial heterogeneity in lung cancer. The time point: sample taken at primary tumor resection. One entry per CDR3 protein results from TCRdb running MiXCR on the 5' RACE reads. The data show over 2,500 distinct CDR3 sequences, more than 3% seen once. The germline V gene encodes CDR1 KGHDR and CDR2 SFDVKD. V lost 4 bases and J 0 bases, leaving 6 bases between the germline ends. This CDR3 contains 14 residues. By share, this clonotype ranks as medium-sized (0.01 to 0.1%). As an off-target read in a library built for alpha chains, this beta chain has a frequency of little significance.

The V and J genes are TRBV24-1 and TRBJ2-1, with D uncertain. The sample was lung tissue, taken at surgery. The TCR sequence derives from a human donor with early-stage non-small cell lung cancer. This CDR3 is CATSDGLSYNEQFF. As DNA, the CDR3 is TGTGCCACCAGTGACGGGCTCTCCTACAATGAGCAGTTCTTC.